The rows below give T cell receptor beta chains drawn from one sample of a study of cytomegalovirus exposure and HLA in healthy donors. Clones were read by immunoSEQ multiplex PCR, and TCRdb kept only the in-frame ones, dropping some. This table holds 150,000 or so clones, around 78% found once. The specimen sequenced was PBMCs. Receptors were obtained from a woman aged 18-30 years in good health and CMV-seronegative. The CDR3 runs from the conserved cysteine through the conserved F or W. A D gene is named only where the DNA matches it firmly. Part of the rows lack a size; the others show once, few, many or a class for expanded clones.

-	TRBD1	TRBV11-3	TRBJ2-2	TGTGCCAGCAGCTTAGCAGGGGGCAACACCGGGGAGCTGTTTTTT	CASSLAGGNTGELFF
few	-	TRBV5-1	TRBJ1-2	TGCGCCAGCAGCTTGACAGCAAACTATGGCTACACCTTC	CASSLTANYGYTF
few	-	TRBV28	TRBJ1-1	TGTGCCAGCAGTTCGTACACTGAAGCTTTCTTT	CASSSYTEAFF
once	-	TRBV6-5	TRBJ2-7	TGTGCCAGCAGTCCCAGATCCCTCTACGAGCAGTACTTC	CASSPRSLYEQYF
-	-	TRBV27	TRBJ2-3	TGTGCCAGCAGTTCCCCCCGCGGCGGACTTAGCACAGATACGCAGTATTTT	CASSSPRGGLSTDTQYF
-	-	TRBV19	TRBJ1-1	TGTGCCAGTAAACTCCAGGCTAACACTGAAGCTTTCTTT	CASKLQANTEAFF
-	-	TRBV5-1	TRBJ2-1	TGCGCCAGCAGCTTGAGGCCCGGGAGCTCCTACAATGAGCAGTTCTTC	CASSLRPGSSYNEQFF
-	-	TRBV5-1	TRBJ2-3	TGCGCCAGCAGCTTGGGGTCTACGGATACGCAGTATTTT	CASSLGSTDTQYF
-	-	TRBV19	TRBJ2-2	TGTGCCAGTAGTATGTCTCGGGGGGCGGGGGAGCTGTTTTTT	CASSMSRGAGELFF
-	TRBD1	TRBV2	TRBJ1-4	TGTGCCAGCAAAGGACAGGGATCTGAAAAACTGTTTTTT	CASKGQGSEKLFF
-	-	TRBV19	TRBJ1-1	TGTGCCAGTAGTGCGAACAGGAACACTGAAGCTTTCTTT	CASSANRNTEAFF
few	TRBD2	TRBV5-4	TRBJ2-6	TGTGCCAGCAGCGGGACTAGCGGGGGGGCATCCGGGGCCAACGGCCTGACTTTC	CASSGTSGGASGANGLTF
few	TRBD2	TRBV5-4	TRBJ2-2	TGTGCCAGCAGCTGGGTAGGACTAGCGGGGACCGGGGAGCTGTTTTTT	CASSWVGLAGTGELFF
few	-	TRBV4-3	TRBJ1-3	TGCGCCAGCAGCCAAGGAATCGCGGCGAACTCTGGAAACACCATATATTTT	CASSQGIAANSGNTIYF
-	TRBD1	TRBV27	TRBJ1-1	TGTGCCAGCAGAGGACAGGGCAGAACTGAAGCTTTCTTT	CASRGQGRTEAFF
once	-	TRBV30	TRBJ1-1	TGCGCCTGGAAGATAAGAGGGCCTGAAGCTTTCTTT	CAWKIRGPEAFF
-	TRBD1	TRBV5-1	TRBJ1-5	TGCGCCAGCAGCTTGGCGGGACAGGTAAATCAGCCCCAGCATTTT	CASSLAGQVNQPQHF
-	TRBD1	TRBV12-5	TRBJ1-2	TGTGCTAGTGGTTCCTCGGGACAGGCCTTGGCTGGCTACACCTTC	CASGSSGQALAGYTF
-	-	TRBV6-4	TRBJ2-3	TGTGCCAGCAGTGACGGGTCGGGAGAACCAGATACGCAGTATTTT	CASSDGSGEPDTQYF
-	-	TRBV5-4	TRBJ1-1	TGTGCCAGCAGCTTGGTGTCCAGTGAAGCTTTCTTT	CASSLVSSEAFF
once	-	TRBV6-6	TRBJ2-2	TGTGCCAGCAGAGACGTCGCCCAGGCGAACACCGGGGAGCTGTTTTTT	CASRDVAQANTGELFF
once	-	TRBV10-2	TRBJ1-5	TGCGCCAGCAGTGACAGGGTTTCGGATCAGCCCCAGCATTTT	CASSDRVSDQPQHF
-	-	TRBV2	TRBJ1-4	TGTGCCAGCAGGTCTACGGGGGGCAGCTTCGCTAATGAAAAACTGTTTTTT	CASRSTGGSFANEKLFF
-	-	TRBV6-1	TRBJ1-3	TGTGCCAGCAGTGCTAGTACCTCTGGAAACACCATATATTTT	CASSASTSGNTIYF
-	-	TRBV16	TRBJ2-7	TGTGCCAGCAGCCAATCGGGCGACCCACAACGCTACGAGCAGTACTTC	CASSQSGDPQRYEQYF
-	TRBD2	TRBV4-3	TRBJ2-1	TGCGCCAGCAGCCAAGATTTGGCGGGAGGACCCTACAATGAGCAGTTCTTC	CASSQDLAGGPYNEQFF
few	TRBD1	TRBV7-9	TRBJ2-5	TGTGCCAGCAGCTCGAATCGCAGGGACAGGGGGCCTCGCGGGGAGACCCAGTACTTC	CASSSNRRDRGPRGETQYF
-	-	TRBV14	TRBJ2-3	TGTGCCAGCAGCCTGATACAGGGTGTGAAAGATACGCAGTATTTT	CASSLIQGVKDTQYF
-	-	TRBV28	TRBJ1-6	TGTGCCAGCAGGCGGGTCCTAAATTCACCCCTCCACTTT	CASRRVLNSPLHF
-	TRBD2	TRBV2	TRBJ2-7	TGTGCCACCCATAACCCTCCGGGACTAGCGGGGGGCTACGAGCAGTACTTC	CATHNPPGLAGGYEQYF
-	-	TRBV6-5	TRBJ1-1	TGTGCCAGCAGTTACGGGGGGGGGAAAGCTTTCTTT	CASSYGGGKAFF
-	TRBD2	TRBV6-4	TRBJ2-5	TGTGCCAGCAGTGACGGCGGGGGGGCCGAGACCCAGTACTTC	CASSDGGGAETQYF
-	TRBD1	TRBV7-9	TRBJ1-5	TGTGCCAGCAGCTTAGCGGACAGGGGGGCAGTTAATCAGCCCCAGCATTTT	CASSLADRGAVNQPQHF
-	-	TRBV9	TRBJ2-1	TGTGCCAGCAGCGTCTACTTCAATGAGCAGTTCTTC	CASSVYFNEQFF
-	TRBD1	TRBV11-1	TRBJ1-6	TGTGCCAGCAGCCCTAGTGAGGGACAGGGCAATTCACCCCTCCACTTT	CASSPSEGQGNSPLHF
-	TRBD1	TRBV30	TRBJ1-2	TGTGCCTGGAGCTCCGGACAGGGATATGGCTACACCTTC	CAWSSGQGYGYTF
-	TRBD2	TRBV29-1	TRBJ2-5	TGCAGCTTAGCGGGTCGGGCAGACCAAGAGACCCAGTACTTC	CSLAGRADQETQYF
-	-	TRBV11-3	TRBJ2-2	TGTGCCAGCAGCCAGAGGTCCGGGGAGCTGTTTTTT	CASSQRSGELFF
-	-	TRBV10-3	TRBJ1-2	TGTGCCAGCACCAAAAGGGGCCACCGGGGCTACACCTTC	CASTKRGHRGYTF
-	-	TRBV10-3	TRBJ1-2	TGTGCCAGCAGTGCGGGTTGGGACTATGGCTACACCTTC	CASSAGWDYGYTF
few	TRBD1	TRBV9	TRBJ2-7	TGTGCCAGCAGCAACCGGGACAGATCCTACGAGCAGTACTTC	CASSNRDRSYEQYF
-	TRBD2	TRBV10-3	TRBJ2-1	TGTGCCATCAGTGGCCTAGCGGGAAACAATGAGCAGTTCTTC	CAISGLAGNNEQFF
-	TRBD1	TRBV10-1	TRBJ2-1	TGCGCCAGCAGTGAGCGACAGGGTGCTGTCCGAAGCTCCTACAATGAGCAGTTCTTC	CASSERQGAVRSSYNEQFF
-	-	TRBV9	TRBJ1-1	TGTGCCAGCAGCGATACAGGGTGGGTAGGTGAAGCTTTCTTT	CASSDTGWVGEAFF
-	-	TRBV14	TRBJ1-1	TGTGCCAGCAGCCCTTCAGGGTTTGACACTGAAGCTTTCTTT	CASSPSGFDTEAFF
once	-	TRBV19	TRBJ1-5	TGTGCCAGCCATGGACAGTCATGGGAGCCCCAGCATTTT	CASHGQSWEPQHF
-	-	TRBV7-2	TRBJ2-2	TGTGCCAGCAGCTCACAGCTGAACACCGGGGAGCTGTTTTTT	CASSSQLNTGELFF
few	TRBD1	TRBV4-2	TRBJ1-1	TGTGCCAGCAGCCCACTACAGGGGGCGTTTACTGAAGCTTTCTTT	CASSPLQGAFTEAFF